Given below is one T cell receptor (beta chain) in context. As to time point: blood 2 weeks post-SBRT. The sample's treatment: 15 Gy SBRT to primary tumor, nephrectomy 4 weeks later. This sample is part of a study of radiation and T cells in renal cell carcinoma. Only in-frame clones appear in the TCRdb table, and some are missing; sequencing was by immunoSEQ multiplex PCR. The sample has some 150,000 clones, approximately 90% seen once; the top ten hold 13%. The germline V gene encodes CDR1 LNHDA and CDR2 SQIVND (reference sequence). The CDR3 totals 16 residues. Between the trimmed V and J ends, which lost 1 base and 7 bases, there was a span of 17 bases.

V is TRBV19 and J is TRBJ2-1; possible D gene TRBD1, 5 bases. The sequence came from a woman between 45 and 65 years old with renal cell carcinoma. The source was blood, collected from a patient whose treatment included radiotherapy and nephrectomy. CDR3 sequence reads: CASSIALDPGWNEQFF. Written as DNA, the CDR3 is TGTGCCAGTAGTATAGCTCTAGACCCAGGGTGGAATGAGCAGTTCTTC.